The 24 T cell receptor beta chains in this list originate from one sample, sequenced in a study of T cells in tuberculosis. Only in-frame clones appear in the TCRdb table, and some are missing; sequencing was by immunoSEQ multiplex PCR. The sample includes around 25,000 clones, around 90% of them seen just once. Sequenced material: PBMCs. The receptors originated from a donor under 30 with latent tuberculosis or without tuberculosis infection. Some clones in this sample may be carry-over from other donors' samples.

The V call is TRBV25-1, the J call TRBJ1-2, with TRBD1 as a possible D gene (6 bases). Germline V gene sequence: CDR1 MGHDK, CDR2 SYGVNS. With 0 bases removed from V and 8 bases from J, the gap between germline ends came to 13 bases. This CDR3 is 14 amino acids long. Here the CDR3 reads CASSEYETGPGYTF. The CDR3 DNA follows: TGTGCCAGCAGTGAATACGAGACAGGACCCGGCTACACCTTC.

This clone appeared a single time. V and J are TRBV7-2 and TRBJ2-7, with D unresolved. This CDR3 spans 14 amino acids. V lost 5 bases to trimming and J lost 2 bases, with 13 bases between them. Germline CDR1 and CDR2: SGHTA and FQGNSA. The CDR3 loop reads CASSREPTPYEQYF. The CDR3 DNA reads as TGTGCCAGCAGCCGAGAGCCTACCCCCTACGAGCAGTACTTC.

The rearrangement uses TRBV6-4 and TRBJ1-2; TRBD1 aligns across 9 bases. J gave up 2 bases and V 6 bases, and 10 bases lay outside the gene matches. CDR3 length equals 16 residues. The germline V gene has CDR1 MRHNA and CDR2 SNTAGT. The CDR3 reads CASRPGTGHPNYGYTF. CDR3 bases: TGTGCCAGCAGGCCCGGGACAGGGCACCCCAACTATGGCTACACCTTC.

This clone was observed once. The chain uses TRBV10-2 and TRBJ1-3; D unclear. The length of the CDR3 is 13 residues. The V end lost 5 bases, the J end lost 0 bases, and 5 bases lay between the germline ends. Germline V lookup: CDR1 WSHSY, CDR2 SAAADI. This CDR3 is CASSLASGNTIYF. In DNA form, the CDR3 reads TGCGCCAGCAGTCTAGCCTCTGGAAACACCATATATTTT.

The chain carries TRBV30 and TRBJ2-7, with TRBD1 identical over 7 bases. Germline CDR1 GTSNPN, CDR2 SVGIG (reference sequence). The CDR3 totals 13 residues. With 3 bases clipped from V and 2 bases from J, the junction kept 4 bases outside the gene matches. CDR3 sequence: CAWRKTGPYEQYF. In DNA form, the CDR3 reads TGTGCCTGGAGGAAGACAGGGCCCTACGAGCAGTACTTC.

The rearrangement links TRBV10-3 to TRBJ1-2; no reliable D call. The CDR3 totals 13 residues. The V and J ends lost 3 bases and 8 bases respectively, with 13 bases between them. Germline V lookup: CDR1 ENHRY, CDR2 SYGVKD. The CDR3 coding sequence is TGTGCCATCAGTGAAACTCCCACTTTAGGCTACACCTTC. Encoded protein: CAISETPTLGYTF.

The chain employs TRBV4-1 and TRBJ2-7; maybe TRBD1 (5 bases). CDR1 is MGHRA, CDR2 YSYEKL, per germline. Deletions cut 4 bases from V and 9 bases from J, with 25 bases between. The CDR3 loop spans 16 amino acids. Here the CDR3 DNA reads TGCGCCAGCAGCCTCCTAAAATATGCCGACAGAATCGGGCAGTACTTC. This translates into CASSLLKYADRIGQYF.

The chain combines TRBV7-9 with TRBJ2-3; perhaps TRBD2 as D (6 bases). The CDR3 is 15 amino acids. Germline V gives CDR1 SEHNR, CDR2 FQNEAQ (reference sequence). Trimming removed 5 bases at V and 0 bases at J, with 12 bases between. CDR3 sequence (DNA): TGTGCCAGCAGCATCCAGGGACTTAGCACAGATACGCAGTATTTT. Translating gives CASSIQGLSTDTQYF.

CDR3 in amino acids: CASSLEGSGRYEQYF. The DNA for the CDR3 is TGCGCCAGCAGCTTGGAAGGGAGCGGGAGGTACGAGCAGTACTTC. The J gene is TRBJ2-7, the V gene TRBV5-1; 9 positions agree with TRBD2. The V gene's germline CDR1 is SGHRS and CDR2 YFSETQ. The J segment lost 4 bases and the V segment lost 0 bases, leaving 5 bases of the junction unmatched. The CDR3 runs to 15 residues.

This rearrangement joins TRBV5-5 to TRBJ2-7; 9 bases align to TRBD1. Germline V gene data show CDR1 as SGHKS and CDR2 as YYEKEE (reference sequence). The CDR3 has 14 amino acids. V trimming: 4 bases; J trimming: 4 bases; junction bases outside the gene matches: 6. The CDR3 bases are TGTGCCAGCAGCCCCTATGGGACAGGGTACGAGCAGTACTTC. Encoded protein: CASSPYGTGYEQYF.

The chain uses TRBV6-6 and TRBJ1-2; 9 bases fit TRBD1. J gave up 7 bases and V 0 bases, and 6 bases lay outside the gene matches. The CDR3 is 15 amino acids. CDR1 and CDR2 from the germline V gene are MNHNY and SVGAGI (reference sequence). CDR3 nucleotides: TGTGCCAGCAGTTACTCTACGGGACAGGGCGGTGGCTACACCTTC. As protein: CASSYSTGQGGGYTF.

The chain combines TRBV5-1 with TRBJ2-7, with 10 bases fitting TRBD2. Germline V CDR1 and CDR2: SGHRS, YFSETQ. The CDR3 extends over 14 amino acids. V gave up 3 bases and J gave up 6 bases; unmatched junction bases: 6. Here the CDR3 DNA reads TGCGCCAGCAGCTCTAGCGGGAGTAGCGGCGAGCAGTACTTC. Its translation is CASSSSGSSGEQYF.

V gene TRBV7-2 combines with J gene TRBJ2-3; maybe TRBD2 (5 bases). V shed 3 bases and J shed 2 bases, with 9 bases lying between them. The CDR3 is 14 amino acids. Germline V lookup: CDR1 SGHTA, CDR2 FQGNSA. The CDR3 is CASSFRGFTDTQYF. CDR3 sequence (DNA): TGTGCCAGCAGCTTTCGGGGTTTCACAGATACGCAGTATTTT.

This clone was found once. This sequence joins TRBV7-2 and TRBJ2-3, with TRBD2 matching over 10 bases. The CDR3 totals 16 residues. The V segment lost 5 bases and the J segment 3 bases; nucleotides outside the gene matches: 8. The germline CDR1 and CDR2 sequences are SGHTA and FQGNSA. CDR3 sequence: CASSALLAGMTDTQYF. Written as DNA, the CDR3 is TGTGCCAGCAGCGCCTTACTAGCGGGGATGACAGATACGCAGTATTTT.

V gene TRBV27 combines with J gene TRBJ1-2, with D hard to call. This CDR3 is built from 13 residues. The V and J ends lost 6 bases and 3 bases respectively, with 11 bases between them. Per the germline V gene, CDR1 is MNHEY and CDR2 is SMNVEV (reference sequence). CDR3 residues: CASSFSSDYGYTF. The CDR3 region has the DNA TGTGCCAGCAGCTTTTCCTCCGACTATGGCTACACCTTC.

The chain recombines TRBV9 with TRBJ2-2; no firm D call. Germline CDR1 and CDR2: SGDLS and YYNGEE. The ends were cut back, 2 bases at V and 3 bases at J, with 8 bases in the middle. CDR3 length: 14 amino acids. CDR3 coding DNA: TGTGCCAGCAGCGTGAAAACTGACACCGGGGAGCTGTTTTTT. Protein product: CASSVKTDTGELFF.

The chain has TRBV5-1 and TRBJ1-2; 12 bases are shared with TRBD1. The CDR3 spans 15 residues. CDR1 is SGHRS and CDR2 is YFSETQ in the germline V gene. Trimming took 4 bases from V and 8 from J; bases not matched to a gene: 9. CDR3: CASSEGTGGVWGYTF. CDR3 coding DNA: TGCGCCAGCAGCGAAGGGACAGGGGGCGTGTGGGGCTACACCTTC.

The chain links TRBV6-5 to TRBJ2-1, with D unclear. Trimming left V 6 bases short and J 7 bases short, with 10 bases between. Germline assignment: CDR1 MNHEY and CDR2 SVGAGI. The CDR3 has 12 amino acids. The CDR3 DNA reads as TGTGCCAGCAGACGCACAGAGAATGAGCAGTTCTTC. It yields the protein CASRRTENEQFF.

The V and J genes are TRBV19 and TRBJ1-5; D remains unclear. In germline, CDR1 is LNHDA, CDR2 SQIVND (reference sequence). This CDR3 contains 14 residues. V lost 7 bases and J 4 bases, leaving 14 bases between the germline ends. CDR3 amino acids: CASTAANPNQPQHF. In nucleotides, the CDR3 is TGTGCCAGTACTGCCGCGAATCCTAATCAGCCCCAGCATTTT.

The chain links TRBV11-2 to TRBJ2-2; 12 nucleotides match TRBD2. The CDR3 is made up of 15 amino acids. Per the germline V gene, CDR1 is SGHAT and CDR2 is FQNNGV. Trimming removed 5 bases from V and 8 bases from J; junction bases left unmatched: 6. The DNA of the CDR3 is TGTGCCAGCAGCACGCGACTAGCGGGAGAAGGGGAGCTGTTTTTT. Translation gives CASSTRLAGEGELFF.

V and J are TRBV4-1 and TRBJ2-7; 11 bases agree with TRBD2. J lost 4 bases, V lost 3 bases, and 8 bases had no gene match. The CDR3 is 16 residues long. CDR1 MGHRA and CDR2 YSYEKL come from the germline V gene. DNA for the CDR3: TGCGCCAGCAGCCAGGACTTAGCGGGGGGGATTTACGAGCAGTACTTC. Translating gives CASSQDLAGGIYEQYF.

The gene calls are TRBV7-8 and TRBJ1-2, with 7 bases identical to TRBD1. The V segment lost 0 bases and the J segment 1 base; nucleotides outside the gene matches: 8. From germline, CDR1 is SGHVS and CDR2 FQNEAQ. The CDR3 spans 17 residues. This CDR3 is CASSLASGQVFNYGYTF. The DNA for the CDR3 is TGTGCCAGCAGCTTAGCTTCAGGACAGGTTTTTAACTATGGCTACACCTTC.

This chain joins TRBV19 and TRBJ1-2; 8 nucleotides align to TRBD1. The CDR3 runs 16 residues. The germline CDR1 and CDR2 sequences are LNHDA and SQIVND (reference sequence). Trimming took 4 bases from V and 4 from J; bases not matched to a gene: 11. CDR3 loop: CASSTGTGPIFYGYTF. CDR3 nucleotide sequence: TGTGCCAGTAGTACCGGGACAGGCCCTATCTTCTATGGCTACACCTTC.

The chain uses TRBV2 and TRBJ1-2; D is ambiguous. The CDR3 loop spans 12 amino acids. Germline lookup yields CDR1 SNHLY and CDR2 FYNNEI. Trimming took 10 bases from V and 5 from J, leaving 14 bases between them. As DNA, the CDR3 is TGTGCCATTTCGGGAGGACCGTATGGCTACACCTTC. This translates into CAISGGPYGYTF.